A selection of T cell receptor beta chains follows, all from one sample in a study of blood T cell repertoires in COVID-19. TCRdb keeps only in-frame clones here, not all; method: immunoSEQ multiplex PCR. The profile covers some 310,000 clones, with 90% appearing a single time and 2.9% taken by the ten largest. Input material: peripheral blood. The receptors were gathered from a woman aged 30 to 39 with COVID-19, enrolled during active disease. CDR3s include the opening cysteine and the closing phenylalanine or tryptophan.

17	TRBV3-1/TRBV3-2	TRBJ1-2	CASSTRTGPGVGYGYTF
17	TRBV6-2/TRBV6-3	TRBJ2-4	CASSYSLAEKFKNIQYF
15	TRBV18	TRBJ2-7	CASSPYRDSSYEQYF
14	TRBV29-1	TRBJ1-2	CSDWGGDLTPGYTF
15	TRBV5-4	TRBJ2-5	CASSRPDRKQETQYF
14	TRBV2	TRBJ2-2	CATGGTANTGELFF
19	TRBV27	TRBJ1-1	CASSRFSGYGSQLNTEAFF
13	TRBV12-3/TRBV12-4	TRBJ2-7	CASTLTYSYEQYF
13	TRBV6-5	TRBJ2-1	CASSRPARDEQFF
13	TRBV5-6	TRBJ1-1	CASSRPGDTEAFF
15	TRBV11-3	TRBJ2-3	CASSLAGGRAETQYF
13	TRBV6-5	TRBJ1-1	CASRGGENTEAFF
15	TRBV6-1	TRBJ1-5	CASSENARGRQPQHF
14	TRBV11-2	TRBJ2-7	CASSYGTSAYEQYF
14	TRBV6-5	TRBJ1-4	CASSYSGGSEKLFF
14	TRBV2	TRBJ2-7	CASSGTSGRGEQYF
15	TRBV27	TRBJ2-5	CASSPRDREEETQYF
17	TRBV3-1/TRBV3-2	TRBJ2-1	CASSQVGVLSSYNEQFF
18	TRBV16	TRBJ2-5	CASSPMGLAGGIQETQYF
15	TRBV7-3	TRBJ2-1	CASSPLLAGYNEQFF
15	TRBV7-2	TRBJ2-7	CASSLARGLTYEQYF
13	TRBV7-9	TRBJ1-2	CASSADRVGGYTF
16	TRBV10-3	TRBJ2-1	CAISESLAGVFNEQFF
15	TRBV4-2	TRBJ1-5	CASSQVDRGAQPQHF
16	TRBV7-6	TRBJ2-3	CASSSGVAGGPDTQYF
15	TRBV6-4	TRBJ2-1	CASSDDPSSGNEQFF
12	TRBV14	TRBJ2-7	CASSQSSYEQYF
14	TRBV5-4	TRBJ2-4	CASSLEGNKNIQYF
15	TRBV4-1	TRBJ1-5	CASSQGRLGDQPQHF
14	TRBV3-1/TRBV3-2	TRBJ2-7	CASSLLGRIYEQYF
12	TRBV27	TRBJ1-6	CASSFFSSPLHF
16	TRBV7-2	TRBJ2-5	CASSVGTSGAQETQYF
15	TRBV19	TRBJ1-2	CASSLPPGTNYGYTF
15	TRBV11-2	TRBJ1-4	CASSLDGATNEKLFF
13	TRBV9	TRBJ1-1	CASSVGQGTEAFF
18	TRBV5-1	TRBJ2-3	CASRPTGGAWSGTDTQYF
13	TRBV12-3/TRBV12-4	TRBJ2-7	CASSLWQTYEQYF
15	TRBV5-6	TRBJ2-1	CASSLGLAGANEQFF
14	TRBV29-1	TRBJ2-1	CSVEGRASYNEQFF
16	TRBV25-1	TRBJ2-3	CASSEYPGRAADTQYF
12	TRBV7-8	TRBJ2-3	CASSVRTDTQYF
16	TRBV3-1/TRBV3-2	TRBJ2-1	CASSQDMRGGRHEQFF
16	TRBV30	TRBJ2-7	CAWRGTPSGRRNEQYF
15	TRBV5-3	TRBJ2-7	CARSCGYSGPYEQYF
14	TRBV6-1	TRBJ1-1	CASSEGYGNTEAFF
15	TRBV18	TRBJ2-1	CASSGRDRAYNEQFF
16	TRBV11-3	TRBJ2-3	CASSPPPAGGQVTQYF
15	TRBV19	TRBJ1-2	CASSTVGAPNYGYTF
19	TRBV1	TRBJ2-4	CTSSQGPRRGTSGENIQYF
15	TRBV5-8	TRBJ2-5	CASRERDRKRETQYF
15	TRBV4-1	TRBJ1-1	CASSQVGAGGAEAFF
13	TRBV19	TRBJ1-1	CASSHPTGEEAFF
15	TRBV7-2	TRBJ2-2	CASSLVREVAGELFF
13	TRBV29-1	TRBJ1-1	CSVVGGGNTEAFF